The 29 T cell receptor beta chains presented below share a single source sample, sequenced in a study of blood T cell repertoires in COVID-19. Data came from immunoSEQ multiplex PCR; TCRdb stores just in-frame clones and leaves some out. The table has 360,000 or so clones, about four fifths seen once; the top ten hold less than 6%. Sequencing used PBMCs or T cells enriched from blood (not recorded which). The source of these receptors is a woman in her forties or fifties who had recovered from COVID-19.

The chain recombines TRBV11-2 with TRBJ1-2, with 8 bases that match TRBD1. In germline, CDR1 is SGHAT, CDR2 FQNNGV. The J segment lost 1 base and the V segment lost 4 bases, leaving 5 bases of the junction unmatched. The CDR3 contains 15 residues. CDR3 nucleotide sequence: TGTGCCAGCAGCTCCCCAGGACAGGGTAACTATGGCTACACCTTC. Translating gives CASSSPGQGNYGYTF.

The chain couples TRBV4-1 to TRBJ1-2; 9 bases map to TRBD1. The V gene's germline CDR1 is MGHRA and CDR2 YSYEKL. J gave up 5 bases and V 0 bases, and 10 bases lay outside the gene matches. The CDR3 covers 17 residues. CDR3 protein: CASSQESLDRGGYGYTF. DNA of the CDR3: TGCGCCAGCAGCCAAGAATCATTGGACAGGGGTGGGTATGGCTACACCTTC.

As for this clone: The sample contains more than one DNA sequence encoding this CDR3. The CDR3 nucleotides read TGTGCCAGCAGTCCCGGAGCTAACTATGGCTACACCTTC. Translated, it gives CASSPGANYGYTF. The V gene is TRBV6-5, the J gene TRBJ1-2; D uncertain. CDR1 is MNHEY, CDR2 SVGAGI, per germline. V lost 5 bases to trimming and J lost 0 bases, with 7 bases between them. The CDR3 contains 13 residues.

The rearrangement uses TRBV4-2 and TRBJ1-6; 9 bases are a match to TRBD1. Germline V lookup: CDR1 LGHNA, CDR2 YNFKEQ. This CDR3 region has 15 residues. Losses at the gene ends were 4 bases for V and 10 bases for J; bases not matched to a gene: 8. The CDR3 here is CASSPPGQGGSPLHF. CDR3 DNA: TGTGCCAGCAGCCCACCGGGACAGGGAGGATCACCCCTCCACTTT.

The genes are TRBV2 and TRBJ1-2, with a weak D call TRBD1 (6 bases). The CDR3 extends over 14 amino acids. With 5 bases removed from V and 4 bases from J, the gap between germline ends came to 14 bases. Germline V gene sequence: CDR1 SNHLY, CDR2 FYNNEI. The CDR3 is CASSPDSQSYGYTF. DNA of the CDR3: TGTGCCAGCAGTCCGGACAGCCAAAGCTATGGCTACACCTTC.

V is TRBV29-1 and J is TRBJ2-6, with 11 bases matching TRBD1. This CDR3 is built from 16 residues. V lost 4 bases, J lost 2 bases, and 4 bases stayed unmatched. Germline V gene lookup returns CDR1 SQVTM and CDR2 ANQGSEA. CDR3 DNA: TGCAGCGTTGGGACAGGGGGCGCCCCTGGGGCCAACGTCCTGACTTTC. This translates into CSVGTGGAPGANVLTF.

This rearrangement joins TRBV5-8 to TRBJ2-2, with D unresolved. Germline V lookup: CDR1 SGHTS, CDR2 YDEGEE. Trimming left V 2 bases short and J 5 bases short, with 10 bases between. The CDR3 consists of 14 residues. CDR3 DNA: TGTGCCAGCAGCTTACAACCCGGGACCGGGGAGCTGTTTTTT. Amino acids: CASSLQPGTGELFF. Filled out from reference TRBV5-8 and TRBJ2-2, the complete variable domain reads EAGVTQSPTHLIKTRGQQATLRCSPISGHTSVYWYQQALGLGLQFLLWYDEGEERNRGNFPPRFSGRQFPNYSSELNVNALELEDSALYLCASSLQPGTGELFFGEGSRLTVL.

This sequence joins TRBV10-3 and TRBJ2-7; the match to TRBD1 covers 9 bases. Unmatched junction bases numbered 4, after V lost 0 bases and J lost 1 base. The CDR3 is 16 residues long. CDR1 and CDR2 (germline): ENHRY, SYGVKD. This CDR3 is CAISESAQGASYEQYF. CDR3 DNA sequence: TGTGCCATCAGTGAGTCCGCACAGGGGGCTTCCTACGAGCAGTACTTC.

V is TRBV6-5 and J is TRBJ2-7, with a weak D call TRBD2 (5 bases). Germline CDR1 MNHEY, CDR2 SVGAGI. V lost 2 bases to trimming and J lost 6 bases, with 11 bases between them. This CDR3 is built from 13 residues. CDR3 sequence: CASSYTRSSEQYF. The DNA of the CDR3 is TGTGCCAGCAGTTACACTAGATCGAGCGAGCAGTACTTC.

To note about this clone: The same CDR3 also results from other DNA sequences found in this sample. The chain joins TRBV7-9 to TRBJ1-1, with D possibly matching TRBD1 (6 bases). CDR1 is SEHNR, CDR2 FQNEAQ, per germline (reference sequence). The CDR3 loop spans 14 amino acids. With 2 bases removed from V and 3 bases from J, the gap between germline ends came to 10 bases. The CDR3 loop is CASSLLGGDTEAFF. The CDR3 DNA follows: TGTGCCAGCAGCTTATTAGGGGGGGACACTGAAGCTTTCTTT. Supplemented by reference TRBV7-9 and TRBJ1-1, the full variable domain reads DTGVSQNPRHKITKRGQNVTFRCDPISEHNRLYWYRQTLGQGPEFLTYFQNEAQLEKSRLLSDRFSAERPKGSFSTLEIQRTEQGDSAMYLCASSLLGGDTEAFFGQGTRLTVV.

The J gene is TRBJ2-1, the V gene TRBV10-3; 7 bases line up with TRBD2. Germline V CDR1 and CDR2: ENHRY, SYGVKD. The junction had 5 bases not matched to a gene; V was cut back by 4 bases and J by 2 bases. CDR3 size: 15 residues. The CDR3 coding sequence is TGTGCCATCAGTGGTGGGCGGGAGCCCTACAATGAGCAGTTCTTC. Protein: CAISGGREPYNEQFF.

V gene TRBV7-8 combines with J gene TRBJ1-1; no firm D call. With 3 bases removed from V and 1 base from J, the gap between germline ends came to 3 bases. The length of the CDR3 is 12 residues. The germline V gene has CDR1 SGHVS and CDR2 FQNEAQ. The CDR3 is CASSFQNTEAFF. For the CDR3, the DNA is TGTGCCAGCAGCTTTCAGAACACTGAAGCTTTCTTT. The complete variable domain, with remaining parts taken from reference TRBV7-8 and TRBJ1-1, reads GAGVSQSPRYKVAKRGQDVALRCDPISGHVSLFWYQQALGQGPEFLTYFQNEAQLDKSGLPSDRFFAERPEGSVSTLKIQRTQQEDSAVYLCASSFQNTEAFFGQGTRLTVV.

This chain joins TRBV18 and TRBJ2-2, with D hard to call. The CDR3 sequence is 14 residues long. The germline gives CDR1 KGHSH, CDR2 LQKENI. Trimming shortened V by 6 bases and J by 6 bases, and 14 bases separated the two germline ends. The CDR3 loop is CASSSALKPGELFF. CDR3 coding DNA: TGTGCCAGCTCTTCCGCGTTAAAGCCCGGGGAGCTGTTTTTT.

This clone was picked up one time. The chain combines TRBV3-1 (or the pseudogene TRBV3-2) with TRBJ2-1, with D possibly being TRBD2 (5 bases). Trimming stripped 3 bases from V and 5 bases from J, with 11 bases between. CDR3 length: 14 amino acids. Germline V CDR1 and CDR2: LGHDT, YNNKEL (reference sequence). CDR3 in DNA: TGTGCCAGCAGCCAGGCTAGCCGCAACAATGAGCAGTTCTTC. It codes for CASSQASRNNEQFF.

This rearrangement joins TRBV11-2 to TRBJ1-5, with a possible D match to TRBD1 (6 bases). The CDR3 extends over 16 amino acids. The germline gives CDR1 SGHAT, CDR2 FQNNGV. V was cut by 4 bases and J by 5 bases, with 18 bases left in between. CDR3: CASSSTQDSADQPQHF. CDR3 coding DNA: TGTGCCAGCAGCTCAACCCAGGACAGCGCTGATCAGCCCCAGCATTTT.

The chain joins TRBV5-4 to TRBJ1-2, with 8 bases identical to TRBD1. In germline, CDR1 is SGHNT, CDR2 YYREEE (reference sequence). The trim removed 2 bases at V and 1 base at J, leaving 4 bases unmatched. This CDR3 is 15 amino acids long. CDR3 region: CASSFKTGVNYGYTF. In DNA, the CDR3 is TGTGCCAGCAGCTTTAAGACAGGGGTTAACTATGGCTACACCTTC.

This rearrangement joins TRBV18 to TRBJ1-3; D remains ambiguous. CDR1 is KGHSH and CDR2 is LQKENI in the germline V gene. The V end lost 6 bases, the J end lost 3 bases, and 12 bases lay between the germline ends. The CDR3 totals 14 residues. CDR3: CASSSGSYGNTIYF. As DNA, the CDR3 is TGTGCCAGCTCTTCCGGGTCTTATGGAAACACCATATATTTT. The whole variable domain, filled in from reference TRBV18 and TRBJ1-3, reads NAGVMQNPRHLVRRRGQEARLRCSPMKGHSHVYWYRQLPEEGLKFMVYLQKENIIDESGMPKERFSAEFPKEGPSILRIQQVVRGDSAAYFCASSSGSYGNTIYFGEGSWLTVV.

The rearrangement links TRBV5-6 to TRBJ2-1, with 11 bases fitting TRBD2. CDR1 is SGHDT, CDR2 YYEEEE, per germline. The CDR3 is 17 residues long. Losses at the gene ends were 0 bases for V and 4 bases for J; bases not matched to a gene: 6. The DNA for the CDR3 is TGTGCCAGCAGCTTGGTTTTGGCTAGCGGGGGGTACAATGAGCAGTTCTTC. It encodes CASSLVLASGGYNEQFF.

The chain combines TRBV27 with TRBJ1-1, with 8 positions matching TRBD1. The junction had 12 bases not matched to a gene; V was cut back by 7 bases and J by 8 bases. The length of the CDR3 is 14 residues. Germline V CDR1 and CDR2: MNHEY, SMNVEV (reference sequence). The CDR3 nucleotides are TGTGCCAGCACCCCTGGGGCAGGGGGCGCGGAAGCTTTCTTT. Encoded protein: CASTPGAGGAEAFF.

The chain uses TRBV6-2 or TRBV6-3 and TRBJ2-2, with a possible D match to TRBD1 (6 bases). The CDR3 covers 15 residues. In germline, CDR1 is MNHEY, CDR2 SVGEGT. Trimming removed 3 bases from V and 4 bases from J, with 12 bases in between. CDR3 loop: CASSYLGASTGELFF. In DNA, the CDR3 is TGTGCCAGCAGTTATCTGGGGGCAAGCACCGGGGAGCTGTTTTTT.

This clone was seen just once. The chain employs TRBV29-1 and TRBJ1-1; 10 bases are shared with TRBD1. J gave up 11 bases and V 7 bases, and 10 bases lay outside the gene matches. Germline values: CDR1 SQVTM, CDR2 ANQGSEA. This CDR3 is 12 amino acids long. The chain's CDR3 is CSASDRGRSAFF. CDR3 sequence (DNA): TGCAGCGCGAGTGACAGGGGGCGGAGTGCTTTCTTT. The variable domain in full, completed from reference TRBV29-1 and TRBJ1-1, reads SAVISQKPSRDICQRGTSLTIQCQVDSQVTMMFWYRQQPGQSLTLIATANQGSEATYESGFVIDKFPISRPNLTFSTLTVSNMSPEDSSIYLCSASDRGRSAFFGQGTRLTVV.

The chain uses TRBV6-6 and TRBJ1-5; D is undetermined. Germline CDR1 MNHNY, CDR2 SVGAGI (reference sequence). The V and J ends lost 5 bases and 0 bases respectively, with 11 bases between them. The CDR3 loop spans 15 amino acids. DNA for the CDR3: TGTGCCAGCAGTCGAGACGGGAATAGCAATCAGCCCCAGCATTTT. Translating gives CASSRDGNSNQPQHF.

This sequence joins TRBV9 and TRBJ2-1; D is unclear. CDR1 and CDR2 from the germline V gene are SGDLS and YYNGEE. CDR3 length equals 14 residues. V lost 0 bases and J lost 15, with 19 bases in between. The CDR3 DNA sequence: TGTGCCAGCAGCGTAGGAGGCTTGTTCCCCCTCTTGTTCTTC. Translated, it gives CASSVGGLFPLLFF.

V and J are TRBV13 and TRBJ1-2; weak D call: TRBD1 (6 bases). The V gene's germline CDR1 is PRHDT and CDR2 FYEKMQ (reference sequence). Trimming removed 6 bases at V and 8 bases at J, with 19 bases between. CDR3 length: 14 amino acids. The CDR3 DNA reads TGTGCCAGCAGATCTACGGCGAAGGGGGAAGGCTACACCTTC. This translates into CASRSTAKGEGYTF.

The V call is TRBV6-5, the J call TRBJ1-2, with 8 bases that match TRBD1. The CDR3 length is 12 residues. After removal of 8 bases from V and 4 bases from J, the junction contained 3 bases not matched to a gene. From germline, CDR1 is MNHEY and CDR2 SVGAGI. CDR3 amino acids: CASGQGTYGYTF. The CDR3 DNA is TGTGCCAGCGGACAGGGTACCTATGGCTACACCTTC.

The CDR3 DNA sequence: TGTGCCAGCAGCCCTTCAGGGGTATTGGGCTCCTACAATGAGCAGTTCTTC. Its protein is CASSPSGVLGSYNEQFF. The chain is built from TRBV28 and TRBJ2-1; weak D call: TRBD1 (6 bases). Germline-derived CDR1 and CDR2 are MDHEN and SYDVKM. This CDR3 is 17 amino acids long. Trimming cost V 6 bases and J 0 bases, with 18 bases left between them.

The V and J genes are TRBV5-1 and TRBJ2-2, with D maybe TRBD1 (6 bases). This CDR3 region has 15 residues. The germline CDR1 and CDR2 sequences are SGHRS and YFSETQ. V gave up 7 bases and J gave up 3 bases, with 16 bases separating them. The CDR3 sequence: CASSVGTRDTGELFF. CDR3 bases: TGCGCCAGCTCGGTTGGGACAAGGGACACCGGGGAGCTGTTTTTT.

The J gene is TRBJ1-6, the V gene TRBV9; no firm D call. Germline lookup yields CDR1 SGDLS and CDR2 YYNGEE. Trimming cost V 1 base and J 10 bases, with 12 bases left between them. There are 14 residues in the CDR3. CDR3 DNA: TGTGCCAGCAGCGTACGGGTTGATGACTCACCCCTCCACTTT. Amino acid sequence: CASSVRVDDSPLHF.

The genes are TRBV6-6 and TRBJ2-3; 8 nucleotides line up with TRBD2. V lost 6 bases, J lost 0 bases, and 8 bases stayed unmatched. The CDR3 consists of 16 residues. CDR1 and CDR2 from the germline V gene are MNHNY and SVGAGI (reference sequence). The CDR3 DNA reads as TGTGCCAGCAGACCCATAGCGGGGTTTAGCACAGATACGCAGTATTTT. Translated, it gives CASRPIAGFSTDTQYF.